These T cell receptor beta chains were read from a single sample in a study of blood T cell repertoires in COVID-19. This table comes from immunoSEQ multiplex PCR, and its TCRdb copy is limited to in-frame clones, with some not included. The data hold 150,000 to 200,000 clones, with about 88% observed a single time. The specimen was peripheral blood. The receptors were gathered from a man aged 18 to 29 who had recovered from COVID-19. Each CDR3 is given with its conserved first and last residue. A D gene is named only where the DNA matches it firmly. Part of the rows lack a size; the others show once, few, many or a class for expanded clones.

D: .; V: TRBV9; size: .; J: TRBJ2-1; DNA: TGTGCCAGCAGCGTAGGGTCAGGCCTGGATGAGCAGTTCTTC; CDR3: CASSVGSGLDEQFF
D: .; V: TRBV29-1; size: .; J: TRBJ2-3; DNA: TGCAGCGTTGCCGGGGGTGCAGATACGCAGTATTTT; CDR3: CSVAGGADTQYF
D: TRBD1; V: TRBV6-6; size: .; J: TRBJ1-5; DNA: TGTGCCAGCAGGGGGACAGGGGGGATCTCCGATCAGCCCCAGCATTTT; CDR3: CASRGTGGISDQPQHF
D: TRBD1; V: TRBV19; size: .; J: TRBJ2-5; DNA: TGTGCCAGTAGTATAAAAGGACAGGGTAACGTGGAGACCCAGTACTTC; CDR3: CASSIKGQGNVETQYF
D: .; V: TRBV5-1; size: once; J: TRBJ2-1; DNA: TGCGCCAGCAGCCCAGGGTGGAATGAGCAGTTCTTC; CDR3: CASSPGWNEQFF
D: TRBD2; V: TRBV7-9; size: .; J: TRBJ2-1; DNA: TGTGCCAGCAGCTTTAGCGGGAGGGCCGCATTCGAGCAGTTCTTC; CDR3: CASSFSGRAAFEQFF
D: .; V: TRBV28; size: .; J: TRBJ2-7; DNA: TGTGCCAGCGGTGGGGGCGGCTACGAGCAGTACTTC; CDR3: CASGGGGYEQYF
D: .; V: TRBV27; size: few; J: TRBJ2-1; DNA: TGTGCCAGCAGTTTAACTAGGAATGAGCAGTTCTTC; CDR3: CASSLTRNEQFF
D: .; V: TRBV2; size: .; J: TRBJ2-6; DNA: TGTGCCAGCATCCTGAGACAGATTGAAAGCTCTGGGGCCAACGTCCTGACTTTC; CDR3: CASILRQIESSGANVLTF
D: TRBD2; V: TRBV9; size: .; J: TRBJ2-1; DNA: TGTGCCAGCAGCGTCTTAGCGGGGGCATACAATGAGCAGTTCTTC; CDR3: CASSVLAGAYNEQFF